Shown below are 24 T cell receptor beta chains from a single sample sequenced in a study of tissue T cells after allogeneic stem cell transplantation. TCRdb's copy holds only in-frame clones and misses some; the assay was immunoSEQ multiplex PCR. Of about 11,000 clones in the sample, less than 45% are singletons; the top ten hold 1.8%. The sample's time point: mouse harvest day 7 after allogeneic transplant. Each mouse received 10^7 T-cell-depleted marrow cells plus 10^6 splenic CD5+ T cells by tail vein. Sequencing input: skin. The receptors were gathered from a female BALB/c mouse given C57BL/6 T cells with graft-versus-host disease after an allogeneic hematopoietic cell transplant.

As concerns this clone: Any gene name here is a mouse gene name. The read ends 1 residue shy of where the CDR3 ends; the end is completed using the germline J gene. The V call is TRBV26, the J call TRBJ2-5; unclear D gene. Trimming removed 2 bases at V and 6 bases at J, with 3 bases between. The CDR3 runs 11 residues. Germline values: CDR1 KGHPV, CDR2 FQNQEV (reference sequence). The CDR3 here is CASSLDDTQYF. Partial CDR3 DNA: TGTGCCAGCAGTCTGGACGACACCCAGTAC.

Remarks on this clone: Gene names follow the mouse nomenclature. The part of the CDR3 DNA that was read is TGTGCCAGCAGTCTGCACAGGGGAGTCACAGAAGTCTTC. Encoded protein: CASSLHRGVTEVF. The CDR3 reads in full as CASSLHRGVTEVFF. The chain links TRBV26 to TRBJ1-1; 7 nucleotides match TRBD1. The sequenced fragment ends 1 residue before the CDR3 boundary, so the rest is inferred from the germline J gene. Germline V gives CDR1 KGHPV, CDR2 FQNQEV (reference sequence). The CDR3 sequence is 14 residues long. The V and J ends lost 2 bases and 4 bases, in that order; junction bases with no gene match: 4.

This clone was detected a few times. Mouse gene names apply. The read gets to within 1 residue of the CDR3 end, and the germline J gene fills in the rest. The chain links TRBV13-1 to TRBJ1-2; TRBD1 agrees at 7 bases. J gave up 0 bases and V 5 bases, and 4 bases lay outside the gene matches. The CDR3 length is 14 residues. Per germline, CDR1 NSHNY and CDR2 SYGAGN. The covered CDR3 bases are TGTGCCAGCAGCCCGGGACAGCCAAACTCCGACTACACC. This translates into CASSPGQPNSDYT. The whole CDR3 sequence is CASSPGQPNSDYTF.

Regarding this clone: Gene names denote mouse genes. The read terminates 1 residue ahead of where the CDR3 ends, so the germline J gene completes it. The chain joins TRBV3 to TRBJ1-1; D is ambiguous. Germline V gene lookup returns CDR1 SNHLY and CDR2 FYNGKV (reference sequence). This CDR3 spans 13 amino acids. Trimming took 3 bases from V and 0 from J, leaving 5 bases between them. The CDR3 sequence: CASSFQPNTEVFF. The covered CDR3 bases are TGTGCCAGCAGCTTCCAGCCAAACACAGAAGTCTTC.

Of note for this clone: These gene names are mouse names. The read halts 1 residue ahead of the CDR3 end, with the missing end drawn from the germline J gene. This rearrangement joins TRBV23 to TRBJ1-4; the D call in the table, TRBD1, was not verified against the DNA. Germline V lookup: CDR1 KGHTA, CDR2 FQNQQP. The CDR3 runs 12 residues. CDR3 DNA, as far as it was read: TGCTCCAGCAGCCTACAGAACGAAAGATTATTT. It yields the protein CSSSLQNERLF. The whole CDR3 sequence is CSSSLQNERLFF.

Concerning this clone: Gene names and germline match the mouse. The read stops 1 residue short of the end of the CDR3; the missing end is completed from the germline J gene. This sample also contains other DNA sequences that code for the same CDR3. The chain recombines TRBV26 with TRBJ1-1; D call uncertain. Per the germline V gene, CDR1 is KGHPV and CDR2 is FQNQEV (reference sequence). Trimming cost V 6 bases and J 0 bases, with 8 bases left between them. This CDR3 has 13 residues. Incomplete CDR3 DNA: TGTGCCAGCAGCCCCCAAGCAAACACAGAAGTCTTC. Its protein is CASSPQANTEVF. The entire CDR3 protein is CASSPQANTEVFF. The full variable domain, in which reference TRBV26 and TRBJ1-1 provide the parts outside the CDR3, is NSKVIQTPRYLVKGQGQKAKMRCIPEKGHPVVFWYQQNKNNEFKFLINFQNQEVLQQIDMTEKRFSAECPSNSPCSLEIQSSEAGDSALYLCASSPQANTEVFFGKGTRLTVV.

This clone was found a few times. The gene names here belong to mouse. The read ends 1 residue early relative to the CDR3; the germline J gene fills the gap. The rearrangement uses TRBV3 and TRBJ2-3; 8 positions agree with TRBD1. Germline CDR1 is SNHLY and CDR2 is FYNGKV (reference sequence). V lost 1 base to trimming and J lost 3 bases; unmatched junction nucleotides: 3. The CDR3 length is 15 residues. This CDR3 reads CASSLGQGRAETLYF. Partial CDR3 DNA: TGTGCCAGCAGCTTAGGACAGGGGAGGGCAGAAACGCTGTAT.

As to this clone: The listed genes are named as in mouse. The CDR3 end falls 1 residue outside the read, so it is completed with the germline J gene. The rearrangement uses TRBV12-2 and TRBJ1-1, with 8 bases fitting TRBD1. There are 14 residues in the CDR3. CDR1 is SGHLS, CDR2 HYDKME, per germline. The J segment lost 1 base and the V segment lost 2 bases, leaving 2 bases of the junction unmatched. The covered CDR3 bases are TGTGCCAGCTCTCCCGGGACAGGAAACACAGAAGTCTTC. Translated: CASSPGTGNTEVF. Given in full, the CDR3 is CASSPGTGNTEVFF.

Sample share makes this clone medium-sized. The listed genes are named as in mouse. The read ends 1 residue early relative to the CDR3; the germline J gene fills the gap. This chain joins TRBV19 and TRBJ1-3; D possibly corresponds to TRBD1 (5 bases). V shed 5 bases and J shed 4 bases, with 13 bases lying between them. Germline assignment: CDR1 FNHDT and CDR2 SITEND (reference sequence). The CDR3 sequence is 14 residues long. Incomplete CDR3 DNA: TGTGCCAGCAGCACAGCAGGGATCGGAAATACGCTCTAT. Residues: CASSTAGIGNTLY. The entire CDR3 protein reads CASSTAGIGNTLYF.

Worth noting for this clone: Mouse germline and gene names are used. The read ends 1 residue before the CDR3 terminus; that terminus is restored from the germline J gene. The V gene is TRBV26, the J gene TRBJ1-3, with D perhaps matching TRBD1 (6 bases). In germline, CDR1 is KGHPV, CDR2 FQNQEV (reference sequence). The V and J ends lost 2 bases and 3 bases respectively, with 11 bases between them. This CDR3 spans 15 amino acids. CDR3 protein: CASSLMGALGNTLYF. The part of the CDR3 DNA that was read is TGTGCCAGCAGTCTGATGGGGGCGCTTGGAAATACGCTCTAT.

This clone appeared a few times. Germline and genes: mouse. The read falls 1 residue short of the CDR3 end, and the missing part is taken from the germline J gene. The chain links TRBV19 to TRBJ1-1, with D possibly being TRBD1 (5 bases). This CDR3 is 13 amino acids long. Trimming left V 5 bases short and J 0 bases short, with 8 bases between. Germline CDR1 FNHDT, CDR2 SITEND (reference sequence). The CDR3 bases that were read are TGTGCCAGCAGACGACAGACAAACACAGAAGTCTTC. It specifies CASRRQTNTEVF. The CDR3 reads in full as CASRRQTNTEVFF.

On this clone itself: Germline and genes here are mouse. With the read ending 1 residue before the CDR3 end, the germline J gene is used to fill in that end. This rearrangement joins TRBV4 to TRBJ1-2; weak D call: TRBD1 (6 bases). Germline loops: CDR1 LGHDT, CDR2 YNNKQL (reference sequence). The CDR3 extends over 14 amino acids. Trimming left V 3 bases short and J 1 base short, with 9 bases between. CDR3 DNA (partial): TGTGCCAGCAGCTATGGGACAATAAACTCCGACTACACC. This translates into CASSYGTINSDYT. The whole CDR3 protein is CASSYGTINSDYTF.

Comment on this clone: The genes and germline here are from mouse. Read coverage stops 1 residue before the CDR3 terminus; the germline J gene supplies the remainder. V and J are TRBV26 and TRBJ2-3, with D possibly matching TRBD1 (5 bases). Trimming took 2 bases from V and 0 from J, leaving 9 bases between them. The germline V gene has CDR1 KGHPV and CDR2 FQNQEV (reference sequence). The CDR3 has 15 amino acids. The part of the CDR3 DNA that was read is TGTGCCAGCAGTCTGGACAGATATAGTGCAGAAACGCTGTAT. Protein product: CASSLDRYSAETLY. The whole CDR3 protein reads CASSLDRYSAETLYF.

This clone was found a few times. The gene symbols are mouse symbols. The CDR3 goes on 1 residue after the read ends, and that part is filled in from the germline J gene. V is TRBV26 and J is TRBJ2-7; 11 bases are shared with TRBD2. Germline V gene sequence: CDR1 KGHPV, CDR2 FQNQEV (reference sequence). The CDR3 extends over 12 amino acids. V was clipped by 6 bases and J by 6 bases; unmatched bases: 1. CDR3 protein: CASRDWGVEQYF. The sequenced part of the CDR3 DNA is TGTGCCAGCAGGGACTGGGGGGTTGAACAGTAC.

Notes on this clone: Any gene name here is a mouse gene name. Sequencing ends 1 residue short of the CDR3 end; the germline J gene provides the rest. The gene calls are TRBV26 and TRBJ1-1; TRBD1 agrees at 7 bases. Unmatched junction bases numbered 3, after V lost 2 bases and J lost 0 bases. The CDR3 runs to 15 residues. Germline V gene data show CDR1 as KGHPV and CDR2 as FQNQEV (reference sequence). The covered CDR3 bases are TGTGCCAGCAGTCTGAGTGGGACAGCAAACACAGAAGTCTTC. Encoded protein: CASSLSGTANTEVF. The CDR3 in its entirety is CASSLSGTANTEVFF.

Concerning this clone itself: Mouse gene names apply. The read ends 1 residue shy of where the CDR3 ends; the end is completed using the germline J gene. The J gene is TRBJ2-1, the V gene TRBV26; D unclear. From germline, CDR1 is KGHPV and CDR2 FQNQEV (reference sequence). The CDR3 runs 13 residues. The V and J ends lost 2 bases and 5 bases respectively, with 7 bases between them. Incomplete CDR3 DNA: TGTGCCAGCAGTCTGGAGGGTGATGCTGAGCAGTTC. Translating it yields CASSLEGDAEQF. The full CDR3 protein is CASSLEGDAEQFF.

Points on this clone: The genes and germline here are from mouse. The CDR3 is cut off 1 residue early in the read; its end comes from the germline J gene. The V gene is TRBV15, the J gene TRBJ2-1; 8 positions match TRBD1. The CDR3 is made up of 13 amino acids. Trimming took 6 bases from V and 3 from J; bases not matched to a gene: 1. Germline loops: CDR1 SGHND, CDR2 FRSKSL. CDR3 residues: CASRGQAYAEQFF. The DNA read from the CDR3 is TGTGCCAGCAGGGGACAGGCCTATGCTGAGCAGTTC.

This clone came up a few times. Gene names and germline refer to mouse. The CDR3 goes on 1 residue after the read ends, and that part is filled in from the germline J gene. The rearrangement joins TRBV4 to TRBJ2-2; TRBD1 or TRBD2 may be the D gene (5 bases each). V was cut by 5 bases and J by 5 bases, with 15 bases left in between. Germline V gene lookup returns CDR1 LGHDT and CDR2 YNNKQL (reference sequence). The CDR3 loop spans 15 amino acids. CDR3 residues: CASSPSGRGTGQLYF. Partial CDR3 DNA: TGTGCCAGCAGCCCATCGGGGCGAGGGACCGGGCAGCTCTAC.

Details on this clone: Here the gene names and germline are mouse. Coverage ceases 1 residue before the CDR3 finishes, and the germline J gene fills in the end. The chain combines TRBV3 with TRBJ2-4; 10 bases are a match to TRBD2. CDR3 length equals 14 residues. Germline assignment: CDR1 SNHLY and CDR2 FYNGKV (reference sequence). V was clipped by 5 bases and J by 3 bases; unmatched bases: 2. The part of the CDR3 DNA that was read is TGTGCCAGCAGCCGGACTGGGGGACAAAACACCTTGTAC. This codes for CASSRTGGQNTLY. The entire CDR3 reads CASSRTGGQNTLYF.

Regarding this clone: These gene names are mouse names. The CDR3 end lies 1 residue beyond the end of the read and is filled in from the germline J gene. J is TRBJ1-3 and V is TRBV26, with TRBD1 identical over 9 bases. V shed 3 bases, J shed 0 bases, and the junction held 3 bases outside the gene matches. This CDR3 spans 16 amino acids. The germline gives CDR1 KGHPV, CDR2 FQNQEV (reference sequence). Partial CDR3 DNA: TGTGCCAGCAGTCTCGGGACAGGGTATTCTGGAAATACGCTCTAT. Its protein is CASSLGTGYSGNTLY. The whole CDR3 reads CASSLGTGYSGNTLYF.

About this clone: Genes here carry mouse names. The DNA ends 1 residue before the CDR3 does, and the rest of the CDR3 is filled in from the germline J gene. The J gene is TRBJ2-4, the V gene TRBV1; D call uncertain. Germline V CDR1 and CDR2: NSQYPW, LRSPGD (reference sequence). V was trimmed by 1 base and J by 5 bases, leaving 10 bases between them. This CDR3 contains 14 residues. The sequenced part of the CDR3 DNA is TGCACCTGCAGTGCAGGGGGAGGAAGAAACACCTTGTAC. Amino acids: CTCSAGGGRNTLY. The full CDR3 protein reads CTCSAGGGRNTLYF. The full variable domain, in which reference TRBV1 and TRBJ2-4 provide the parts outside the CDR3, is VTLLEQNPRWRLVPRGQAVNLRCILKNSQYPWMSWYQQDLQKQLQWLFTLRSPGDKEVKSLPGADYLATRVTDTELRLQVANMSQGRTLYCTCSAGGGRNTLYFGAGTRLSVL.

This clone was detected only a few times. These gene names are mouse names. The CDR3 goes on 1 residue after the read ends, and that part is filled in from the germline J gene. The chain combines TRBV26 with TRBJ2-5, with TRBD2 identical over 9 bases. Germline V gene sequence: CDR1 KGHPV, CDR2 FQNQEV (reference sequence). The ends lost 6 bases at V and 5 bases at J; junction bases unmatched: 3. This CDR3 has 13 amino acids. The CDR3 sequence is CASRGTGRDTQYF. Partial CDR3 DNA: TGTGCCAGCAGGGGGACTGGGAGAGACACCCAGTAC.

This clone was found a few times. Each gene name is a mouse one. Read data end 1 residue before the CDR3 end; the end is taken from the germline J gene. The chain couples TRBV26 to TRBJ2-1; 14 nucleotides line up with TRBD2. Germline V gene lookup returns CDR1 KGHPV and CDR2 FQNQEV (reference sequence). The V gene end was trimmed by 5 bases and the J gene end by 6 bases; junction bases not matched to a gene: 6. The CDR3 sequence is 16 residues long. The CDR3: CASSLGLGGRGAEQFF. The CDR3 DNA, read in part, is TGTGCCAGCAGTTTGGGACTGGGGGGGCGTGGTGCTGAGCAGTTC.

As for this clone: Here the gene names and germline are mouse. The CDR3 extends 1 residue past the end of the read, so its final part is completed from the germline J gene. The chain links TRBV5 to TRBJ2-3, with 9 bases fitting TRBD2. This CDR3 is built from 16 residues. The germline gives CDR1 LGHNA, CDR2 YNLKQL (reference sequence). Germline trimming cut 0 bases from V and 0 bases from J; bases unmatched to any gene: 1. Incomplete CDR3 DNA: TGTGCCAGCAGCCAAGATGACTGGGGGAGTGCAGAAACGCTGTAT. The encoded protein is CASSQDDWGSAETLY. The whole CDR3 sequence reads CASSQDDWGSAETLYF.